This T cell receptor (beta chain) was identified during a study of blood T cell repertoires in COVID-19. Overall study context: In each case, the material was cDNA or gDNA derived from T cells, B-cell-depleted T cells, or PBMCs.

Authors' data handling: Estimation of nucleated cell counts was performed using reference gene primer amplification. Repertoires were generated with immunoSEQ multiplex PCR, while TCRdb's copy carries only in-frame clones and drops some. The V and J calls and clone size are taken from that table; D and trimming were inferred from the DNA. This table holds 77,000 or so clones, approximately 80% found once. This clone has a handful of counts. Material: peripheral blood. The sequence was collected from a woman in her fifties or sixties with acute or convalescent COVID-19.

CDR3 sequence: CASSEPQGAEAFF. CDR3 DNA: TGTGCCAGCAGTGAGCCACAGGGCGCTGAAGCTTTCTTT. The chain is built from TRBV6-1 and TRBJ1-1, with D possibly being TRBD1 (6 bases). The CDR3 runs 13 residues. With 3 bases removed from V and 6 bases from J, the gap between germline ends came to 11 bases. CDR1 MNHNS and CDR2 SASEGT come from the germline V gene.